This TCR beta chain emerged from a study of T cell responses to AZD1222 COVID-19 vaccine. Looking at the study overall: Pooling covered second doses at about 4 or about 12 weeks. Whole-study results and caveats: White British ancestry dominated among donors, who included more females, and clonal diversity was possibly underestimated. Seropositivity was recorded at baseline in only 6 or 7 AZD1222 recipients. The study found Spike-specific TCR breadth and depth rose after two AZD1222 doses.

Clones were sequenced by immunoSEQ multiplex PCR, and TCRdb holds only the in-frame ones, with some missing. The repertoire consists of 170,000 or so clones, with about nine tenths occurring once and the leading ten covering about 1.6%. V lost 6 bases to trimming and J lost 4 bases, with 12 bases between them. CDR3 length equals 13 residues. Looked up from germline, CDR1 is MDHEN and CDR2 is SYDVKM. Concerning this clone itself: Its antigen is not known.

The sample was peripheral blood, taken on day 0 of AZD1222 vaccination. The source is an adult in good health. The chain combines TRBV28 with TRBJ1-2; possible D gene TRBD1, 6 bases. The CDR3 sequence: CASRHRVRYGYTF. The CDR3 region has the DNA TGTGCCAGCAGGCACAGGGTGCGCTATGGCTACACCTTC.